This T cell receptor (beta chain) was recovered during a study of identical twins. Whole-study findings and limits: Invariant MAIT and iNKT cells could partly confound zero-insertion analyses.

Trimming took off 10 bases at V and 1 base at J, with 16 bases between the two ends. The germline CDR1 and CDR2 sequences are ENHRY and SYGVKD. This CDR3 has 14 residues. cDNA carried unique molecular identifiers, and a universal primer site was added by template switching. TCRdb reanalysed the 5' RACE reads using MiXCR and keeps one entry per CDR3 protein. The profile shows around 490,000 distinct CDR3 sequences, 12% to 15% of them singletons. Worth noting for this clonotype: Its antigen is not identified.

In addition, the sample was reused for a study of yellow fever vaccine responses in identical twins.

The receptor was isolated from a woman younger than 35 in good health. What was sequenced was CD4+ T cells sorted from blood. The chain links TRBV10-3 to TRBJ1-1; D gene unclear. The CDR3 DNA reads TGTGCCACGTCCTGGACGGAGGAGAACACTGAAGCTTTCTTT. It yields the protein CATSWTEENTEAFF.